One sample yielded the 14 T cell receptor beta chains listed below, sequenced in a study of control samples from healthy donors and cancer patients. Sequencing was performed with immunoSEQ multiplex PCR; in TCRdb, only in-frame clones are kept and a portion is missing. The table shows about 160,000 clones, with roughly 94% occurring only once. The sequencing input was PBMCs. The receptors here all came from a man aged 55 to 69 with colorectal cancer.

CDR3 residues: CASSQDPQAMRGYTF. As DNA, the CDR3 is TGTGCCAGCAGCCAAGATCCCCAGGCCATGAGGGGCTACACCTTC. V gene TRBV3-1 (or the pseudogene TRBV3-2) combines with J gene TRBJ1-2; D uncertain. V was cut by 0 bases and J by 8 bases, with 16 bases left in between. Germline assignment: CDR1 LGHDT and CDR2 YNNKEL (reference sequence). CDR3 length equals 15 residues.

V is TRBV3-1 (or the pseudogene TRBV3-2) and J is TRBJ2-6, with TRBD2 identical over 8 bases. V lost 6 bases to trimming and J lost 0 bases; unmatched junction nucleotides: 13. CDR3 length: 19 amino acids. Germline V CDR1 and CDR2: LGHDT, YNNKEL (reference sequence). CDR3 DNA sequence: TGTGCCAGCAGTCCTTCTGAGGGGACTAGGAGCTCTGGGGCCAACGTCCTGACTTTC. Protein sequence: CASSPSEGTRSSGANVLTF.

V usage is TRBV14 and J usage is TRBJ1-3; a possible D gene is TRBD1 (6 bases). The CDR3 is 16 residues long. V lost 4 bases, J lost 0 bases, and 13 bases lay in between. Germline V gives CDR1 SGHDN, CDR2 FVKESK. The CDR3: CASSPTGPFSGNTIYF. Written as DNA, the CDR3 is TGTGCCAGCAGCCCTACAGGGCCCTTCTCTGGAAACACCATATATTTT.

This clone was recorded a few times. Within the sample, other DNA sequences also encode this same CDR3. The CDR3 here is CASSIGGNTIYF. CDR3 DNA: TGTGCCAGTAGTATCGGAGGAAACACCATATATTTT. The chain joins TRBV19 to TRBJ1-3; D is ambiguous. This CDR3 contains 12 residues. Germline assignment: CDR1 LNHDA and CDR2 SQIVND (reference sequence). Trimming took off 3 bases at V and 4 bases at J, with 4 bases between the two ends.

This chain joins TRBV6-4 and TRBJ1-1; D unclear. The CDR3 length is 15 residues. V lost 10 bases and J 0 bases, leaving 18 bases between the germline ends. The germline CDR1 and CDR2 sequences are MRHNA and SNTAGT. As DNA, the CDR3 is TGTGCCACCCTACCAAACCCGACGGTGAACACTGAAGCTTTCTTT. This encodes CATLPNPTVNTEAFF.

The CDR3 reads CASSLGTGGYYNEQFF. DNA for the CDR3: TGTGCCAGCAGCTTGGGAACAGGGGGCTACTACAATGAGCAGTTCTTC. J is TRBJ2-1 and V is TRBV5-6; 9 bases are a match to TRBD1. The V and J ends lost 0 bases and 3 bases, in that order; junction bases with no gene match: 4. This CDR3 spans 16 amino acids. Germline CDR1 reads SGHDT; CDR2 reads YYEEEE.

This chain links TRBV5-6 with TRBJ1-4, with D possibly TRBD1 on 5 matching bases. Looked up from germline, CDR1 is SGHDT and CDR2 is YYEEEE. The CDR3 consists of 14 residues. V was pared by 4 bases and J by 8 bases, with 15 bases between. CDR3 sequence (DNA): TGTGCCAGCAGCGTTTTCGACAGAGAAGAAAAACTGTTTTTT. It translates to CASSVFDREEKLFF.

The count of this clone is one. The chain joins TRBV5-6 to TRBJ2-7; the match to TRBD1 covers 10 bases. The CDR3 consists of 15 residues. The junction had 6 bases not matched to a gene; V was cut back by 4 bases and J by 2 bases. The germline gives CDR1 SGHDT, CDR2 YYEEEE. The CDR3 region is CASSPPGQGTYEQYF. The CDR3 DNA sequence: TGTGCCAGCAGCCCCCCGGGACAGGGGACCTACGAGCAGTACTTC. Together with reference TRBV5-6 and TRBJ2-7, the CDR3 gives the full variable domain: DAGVTQSPTHLIKTRGQQVTLRCSPKSGHDTVSWYQQALGQGPQFIFQYYEEEERQRGNFPDRFSGHQFPNYSSELNVNALLLGDSALYLCASSPPGQGTYEQYFGPGTRLTVT.

The V call is TRBV27, the J call TRBJ1-2; TRBD1 is a possible D gene (6 bases). V was pared by 2 bases and J by 10 bases, with 14 bases between. Germline V CDR1 and CDR2: MNHEY, SMNVEV (reference sequence). The CDR3 is made up of 13 amino acids. CDR3 bases: TGTGCCAGCAGTTTAGGGCTGGGACAAGACTACACCTTC. Translated: CASSLGLGQDYTF.

The chain is built from TRBV5-1 and TRBJ2-7, with D tentatively TRBD2 (5 bases). The CDR3 has 15 amino acids. With 0 bases removed from V and 1 base from J, the gap between germline ends came to 11 bases. CDR1 SGHRS and CDR2 YFSETQ come from the germline V gene. As DNA, the CDR3 is TGCGCCAGCAGCTTGGCCAGCGGCCTATCCTACGAGCAGTACTTC. Residues: CASSLASGLSYEQYF.

The chain recombines TRBV19 with TRBJ1-4; maybe TRBD1 (6 bases). With 4 bases removed from V and 7 bases from J, the gap between germline ends came to 13 bases. This CDR3 has 14 residues. Germline-derived CDR1 and CDR2 are LNHDA and SQIVND (reference sequence). The CDR3, as DNA: TGTGCCAGTAGTACACAGGGAAACTCTGAAAAACTGTTTTTT. It specifies CASSTQGNSEKLFF.

The rearrangement uses TRBV9 and TRBJ2-1; 10 positions match TRBD2. CDR1 is SGDLS and CDR2 is YYNGEE in the germline V gene. The CDR3 extends over 16 amino acids. J was trimmed by 6 bases and V by 0 bases; bases with no gene match: 6. This CDR3 is CASSVGERGGFNEQFF. The CDR3, as DNA: TGTGCCAGCAGCGTAGGGGAGCGGGGGGGCTTCAATGAGCAGTTCTTC.

J is TRBJ2-4 and V is TRBV19, with D unresolved. V lost 5 bases, J lost 5 bases, and 7 bases lay in between. The germline V gene has CDR1 LNHDA and CDR2 SQIVND (reference sequence). This CDR3 comprises 12 residues. For the CDR3, the DNA is TGTGCCAGTAGTCACCCTCAAAACATTCAGTACTTC. This translates into CASSHPQNIQYF.

This clone came up once. The CDR3 reads CASRRSGGSYEQYF. In nucleotides, the CDR3 is TGTGCCAGCAGAAGGTCGGGTGGCTCCTACGAGCAGTACTTC. The rearrangement uses TRBV2 and TRBJ2-7; D gene uncertain. This CDR3 is built from 14 residues. The ends were cut back, 6 bases at V and 0 bases at J, with 12 bases in the middle. CDR1 is SNHLY and CDR2 is FYNNEI in the germline V gene.